The rows below give T cell receptor beta chains drawn from one sample of a study of blood T cell repertoires in COVID-19. TCRdb keeps only in-frame clones here, not all; method: immunoSEQ multiplex PCR. The sample has roughly 110,000 clones; more than 70% are singletons. Sequencing was performed on peripheral blood. These receptor sequences come from a man in his fifties with active or convalescent COVID-19. Both conserved end residues are part of each CDR3. The D gene is left open where the match is weak. Expanded clones get a size class; other rows say once, few or many, or leave the size out.

j_call v_call d_call clone_size cdr3_nt cdr3_aa
TRBJ2-7 TRBV23-1 TRBD1 NA TGCGCCATAGGGGACAGAAGCTACGAGCAGTACTTC CAIGDRSYEQYF
TRBJ2-7 TRBV27 TRBD1 NA TGTGCCAGCCGGACAGGGGCTCACGAGCAGTACTTC CASRTGAHEQYF
TRBJ2-1 TRBV19 TRBD1 NA TGTGCCAGTGACAGGGGCTCCTACAATGAGCAGTTCTTC CASDRGSYNEQFF
TRBJ1-5 TRBV19 NA NA TGTGCCAGTAGCCCTCGAGATCAGCCCCAGCATTTT CASSPRDQPQHF
TRBJ2-5 TRBV5-4 TRBD2 NA TGTGCCAGCAGCTTGGGTGCCACTAGCGGGCCGAAAGAGACCCAGTACTTC CASSLGATSGPKETQYF
TRBJ1-2 TRBV28 NA NA TGTGCCAGCAGTTTCCTACAGGGATATGGCTACACCTTC CASSFLQGYGYTF
TRBJ1-5 TRBV24-1 NA NA TGTGCCACCAGCCTCAGGGGACGCAATCAGCCCCAGCATTTT CATSLRGRNQPQHF
TRBJ1-2 TRBV10-3 TRBD1 NA TGTGCCATCAGTGGAGGGACAGGGAATCGGTATGGCTACACCTTC CAISGGTGNRYGYTF
TRBJ1-2 TRBV4-3 NA NA TGCGCCAGCAGCCAAGCTCTTCCGACAGCGAGCTATGGCTACACCTTC CASSQALPTASYGYTF
TRBJ2-1 TRBV7-6 NA once TGTGCCAGCAGCTTAGGGGGAGCAGGACCCCTCTACAATGAGCAGTTCTTC CASSLGGAGPLYNEQFF
TRBJ1-3 TRBV9 TRBD1 NA TGTGCCAGCAGCGTAGGGGGACAGGGGGCAGGAAACACCATATATTTT CASSVGGQGAGNTIYF
TRBJ2-7 TRBV6-5 NA NA TGTGCGAGCGGATGGGAGATAAGGTACGAGCAGTACTTC CASGWEIRYEQYF
TRBJ2-5 TRBV14 TRBD2 NA TGTGCCAGCAGCCCGACTAGCGGGAGATGGGGTGAGACCCAGTACTTC CASSPTSGRWGETQYF
TRBJ2-3 TRBV15 NA NA TGTGCCACCAGCAGAGACAGGTCGACCGCAGATACGCAGTATTTT CATSRDRSTADTQYF
TRBJ1-2 TRBV6-2/TRBV6-3 NA NA TGTGCCAGCAGTTACTCGACGGTGCGGGCCTGGAGTGACTATGGCTACACCTTC CASSYSTVRAWSDYGYTF
TRBJ1-2 TRBV29-1 NA NA TGCAGCGTCCGGGACACCTCGGATGGTTATGGCTACACCTTC CSVRDTSDGYGYTF
TRBJ1-2 TRBV10-3 NA NA TGTGCCATCAGTGAGGGGGCAGGCGGCTATGGCTACACCTTC CAISEGAGGYGYTF
TRBJ1-4 TRBV28 NA NA TGTGCCAGCAGTTATTCGGGTTTTTCAACTAATGAAAAACTGTTTTTT CASSYSGFSTNEKLFF
TRBJ1-2 TRBV19 TRBD1 NA TGTGCCAGTAGTCTCAGGACAGGGGCTGGCTACACCTTC CASSLRTGAGYTF
TRBJ2-3 TRBV4-3 TRBD1 NA TGCGCCAGCAGCGTACAGGGGCGTAGCACAGATACGCAGTATTTT CASSVQGRSTDTQYF
TRBJ2-7 TRBV18 NA NA TGTGCCAGCTCACCGGGAGAGAACCGGGAGCAGTACTTC CASSPGENREQYF
TRBJ2-6 TRBV7-8 TRBD1 NA TGTGCCAGCAGGAAAGACAGGGTGGCTGCACGGGGGGCCAACGTCCTGACTTTC CASRKDRVAARGANVLTF
TRBJ1-4 TRBV30 TRBD1 NA TGTGCCTGGAGTGAACAGGGGGGCGAAAAACTGTTTTTT CAWSEQGGEKLFF
TRBJ1-2 TRBV18 NA NA TGTGCCAGCCTTCCAGGACAGTCTTATGGCTACACCTTC CASLPGQSYGYTF
TRBJ1-4 TRBV19 TRBD1 NA TGTGCCAGTAGTATCGGACAGGGGGGAATGGAAAAACTGTTTTTT CASSIGQGGMEKLFF
TRBJ2-3 TRBV19 NA NA TGTGCCTCGAAAGGGGCTAGCGGCACAGATACGCAGTATTTT CASKGASGTDTQYF
TRBJ2-1 TRBV19 TRBD1 few TGTGCCAGTAGTAGGGGACAGGGCGTGGGGAACTCCTACAATGAGCAGTTCTTC CASSRGQGVGNSYNEQFF
TRBJ1-6 TRBV30 NA NA TGTGCCTGGAGAACACGGGGAGCGAGCTCCTATAATTCACCCCTCCACTTT CAWRTRGASSYNSPLHF
TRBJ1-3 TRBV28 NA NA TGTGCCAGCACCATTATGGGGGGTAGGGGAAACACCATATATTTT CASTIMGGRGNTIYF
TRBJ1-3 TRBV11-2 NA NA TGTGCCAGCAGCTTAGTCCCACAGACAGGTTCGGGGAACACCATATATTTT CASSLVPQTGSGNTIYF
TRBJ1-2 TRBV2 NA NA TGTGCCAGCAGTGACCCCGTGCGGGGTGGCAGTGTGGGCTACACCTTC CASSDPVRGGSVGYTF
TRBJ1-4 TRBV4-1 NA NA TGCGCCAGCAGCCAAGCCCCCGGAGCGGCCGAAAAACTGTTTTTT CASSQAPGAAEKLFF
TRBJ2-3 TRBV29-1 TRBD2 NA TGCAGCTTTAGCGGGAGGGCCACCACAGATACGCAGTATTTT CSFSGRATTDTQYF
TRBJ2-1 TRBV6-5 NA NA TGTGCCAGCAGTCGCCAGGACAGAATGCAGTTCTTC CASSRQDRMQFF
TRBJ2-1 TRBV5-1 TRBD1 once TGCGCCAGCACCTCCCCCACCGGGACAGGGTCCTACAATGAGCAGTTCTTC CASTSPTGTGSYNEQFF
TRBJ1-2 TRBV29-1 NA NA TGCAGCGTTGAATACGGGTCCTATGGCTACACCTTC CSVEYGSYGYTF
TRBJ1-2 TRBV10-3 NA NA TGTGCCATCGGACAGAACTATGGCTACACCTTC CAIGQNYGYTF
TRBJ1-5 TRBV7-9 TRBD1 NA TGTGCCAGCAGCTTAGGACAGGGGGTTCAGCCCCAGCATTTT CASSLGQGVQPQHF
TRBJ2-1 TRBV6-4 NA few TGTGCCAGCAGTGAAAGGGGAAACAATGAGCAGTTCTTC CASSERGNNEQFF
TRBJ1-2 TRBV5-5 NA NA TGTGCCAGCAGCTCTAATAACTATGGCTACACCTTC CASSSNNYGYTF
TRBJ1-1 TRBV10-3 TRBD1 NA TGTGCCATCAGGGGACAGGGGGGTTCTGAAGCTTTCTTT CAIRGQGGSEAFF